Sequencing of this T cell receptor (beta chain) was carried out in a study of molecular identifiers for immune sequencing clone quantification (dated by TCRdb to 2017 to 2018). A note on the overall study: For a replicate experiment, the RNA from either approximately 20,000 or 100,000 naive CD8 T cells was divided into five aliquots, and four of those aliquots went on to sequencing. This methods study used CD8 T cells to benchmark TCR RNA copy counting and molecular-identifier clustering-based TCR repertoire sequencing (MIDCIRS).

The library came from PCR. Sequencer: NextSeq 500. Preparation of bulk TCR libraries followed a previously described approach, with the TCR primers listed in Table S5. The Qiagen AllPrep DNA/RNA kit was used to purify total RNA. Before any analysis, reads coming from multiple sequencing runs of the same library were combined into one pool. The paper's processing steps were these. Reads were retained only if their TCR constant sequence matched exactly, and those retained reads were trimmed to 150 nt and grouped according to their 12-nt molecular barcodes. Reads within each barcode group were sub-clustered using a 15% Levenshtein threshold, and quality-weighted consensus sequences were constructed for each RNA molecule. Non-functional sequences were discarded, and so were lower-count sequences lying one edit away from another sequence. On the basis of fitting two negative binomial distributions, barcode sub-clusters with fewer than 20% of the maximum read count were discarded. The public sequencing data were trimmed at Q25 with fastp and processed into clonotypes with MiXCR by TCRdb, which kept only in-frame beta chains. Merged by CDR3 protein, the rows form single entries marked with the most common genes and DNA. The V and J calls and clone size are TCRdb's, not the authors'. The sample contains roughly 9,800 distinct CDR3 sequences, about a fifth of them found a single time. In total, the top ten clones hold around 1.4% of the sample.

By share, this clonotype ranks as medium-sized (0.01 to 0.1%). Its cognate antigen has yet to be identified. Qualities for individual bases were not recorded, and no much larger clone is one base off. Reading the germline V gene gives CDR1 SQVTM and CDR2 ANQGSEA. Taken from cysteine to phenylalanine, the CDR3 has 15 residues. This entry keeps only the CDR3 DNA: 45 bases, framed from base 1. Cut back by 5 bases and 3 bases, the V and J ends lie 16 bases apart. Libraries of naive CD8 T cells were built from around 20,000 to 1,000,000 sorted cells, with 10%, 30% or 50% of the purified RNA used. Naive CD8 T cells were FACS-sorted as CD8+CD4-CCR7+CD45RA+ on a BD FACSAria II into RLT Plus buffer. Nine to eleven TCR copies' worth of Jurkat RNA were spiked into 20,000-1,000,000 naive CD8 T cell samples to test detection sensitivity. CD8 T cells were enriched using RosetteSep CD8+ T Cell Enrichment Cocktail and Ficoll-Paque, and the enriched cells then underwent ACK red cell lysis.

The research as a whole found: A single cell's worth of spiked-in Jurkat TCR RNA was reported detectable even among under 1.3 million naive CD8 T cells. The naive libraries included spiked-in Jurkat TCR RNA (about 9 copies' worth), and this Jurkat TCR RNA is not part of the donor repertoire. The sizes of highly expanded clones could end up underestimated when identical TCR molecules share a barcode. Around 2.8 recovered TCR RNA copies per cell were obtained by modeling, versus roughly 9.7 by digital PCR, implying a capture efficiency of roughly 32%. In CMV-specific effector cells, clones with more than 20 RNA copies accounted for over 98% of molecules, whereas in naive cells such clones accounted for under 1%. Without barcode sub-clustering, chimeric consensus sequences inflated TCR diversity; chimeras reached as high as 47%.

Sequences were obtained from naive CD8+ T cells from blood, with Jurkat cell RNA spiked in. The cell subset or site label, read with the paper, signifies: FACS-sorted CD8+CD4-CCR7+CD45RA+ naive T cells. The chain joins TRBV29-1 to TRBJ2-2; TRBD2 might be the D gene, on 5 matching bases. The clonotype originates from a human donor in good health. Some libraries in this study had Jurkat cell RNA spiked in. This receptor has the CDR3 CSVTGSRSDTGELFF. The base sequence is TGCAGCGTTACGGGATCCAGGTCGGACACCGGGGAGCTGTTTTTT.